Reported below is one T cell receptor (beta chain). This entry is derived from a study of OX40 agonist ivuxolimab in advanced cancers. Study details: Age averaged around 58 years (range about 23 to 80), and about 86% were male.

Measured with immunoSEQ multiplex PCR; TCRdb has only the in-frame clones, and not every one. The sample has around 67,000 clones, more than 75% seen once. CDR1 is SGHVS and CDR2 is FNYEAQ in the germline V gene. The V and J ends lost 3 bases and 6 bases respectively, with 13 bases between them. The CDR3 runs 14 residues. The sequence was obtained from an adult with an advanced solid tumor such as melanoma, head and neck, liver or kidney cancer. The chain couples TRBV7-6 to TRBJ2-3; no reliable D call. The sample was CD4+ or CD8+ T cells sorted from blood, taken in a trial of the OX40 agonist ivuxolimab. In DNA, the CDR3 is TGTGCCAGCAGCTTTAGTACCGTGGCGGATACGCAGTATTTT. Translated, it gives CASSFSTVADTQYF.